These 8 T cell receptor beta chains were sequenced from one sample in a study of cytomegalovirus exposure and HLA in healthy donors. This PCR relied on a set of 60 Vbeta primers and 13 Jbeta primers. Method: immunoSEQ multiplex PCR; TCRdb's copy keeps in-frame clones and lacks some. The sample includes approximately 140,000 clones, around 72% of them seen just once. The specimen sequenced was PBMCs. The receptor source for this set is a woman aged 40-49 years in good health and CMV-seronegative.

This clone came up once. The rearrangement joins TRBV10-2 to TRBJ2-1; 7 bases are shared with TRBD2. J was trimmed by 7 bases and V by 8 bases; bases with no gene match: 17. This CDR3 comprises 16 residues. The germline gives CDR1 WSHSY, CDR2 SAAADI. The CDR3 region has the DNA TGCGCCAGCCGGCTCAGCGGGGCGCCTACCCGGAATGAGCAGTTCTTC. Its protein product is CASRLSGAPTRNEQFF.

This clone was observed once. V is TRBV7-6 and J is TRBJ2-2, with TRBD2 as a possible D gene (5 bases). Between the trimmed V and J ends, which lost 4 bases and 5 bases, there was a span of 14 bases. From germline, CDR1 is SGHVS and CDR2 FNYEAQ. The CDR3 runs 15 residues. The CDR3 DNA reads TGTGCCAGCAGCTCAGGATCGGGATTGACCGGGGAGCTGTTTTTT. Its protein is CASSSGSGLTGELFF.

V is TRBV5-1 and J is TRBJ2-7, with 9 bases lining up with TRBD1. The V segment lost 2 bases and the J segment 2 bases; nucleotides outside the gene matches: 5. There are 15 residues in the CDR3. Germline-derived CDR1 and CDR2 are SGHRS and YFSETQ. CDR3 loop: CASSFGGTGPYEQYF. CDR3 in DNA: TGCGCCAGCAGCTTCGGAGGGACAGGGCCCTACGAGCAGTACTTC.

The rearrangement links TRBV29-1 to TRBJ2-5; D call uncertain. Deletions cut 2 bases from V and 5 bases from J, with 6 bases between. Germline assignment: CDR1 SQVTM and CDR2 ANQGSEA. CDR3 length equals 11 residues. This CDR3 reads CSVEIAETQYF. Here the CDR3 DNA reads TGCAGCGTTGAAATTGCGGAGACCCAGTACTTC.

V usage is TRBV29-1 and J usage is TRBJ1-5, with D possibly TRBD1 on 5 matching bases. Germline CDR1 SQVTM, CDR2 ANQGSEA. The germline V and J ends were trimmed by 6 bases and 0 bases, with 18 bases remaining between them. This CDR3 is built from 16 residues. CDR3 residues: CSVIPGGVDSNQPQHF. The CDR3 nucleotides are TGCAGCGTGATACCCGGGGGGGTTGATAGCAATCAGCCCCAGCATTTT. The full variable domain, rest sourced from reference TRBV29-1 and TRBJ1-5, is SAVISQKPSRDICQRGTSLTIQCQVDSQVTMMFWYRQQPGQSLTLIATANQGSEATYESGFVIDKFPISRPNLTFSTLTVSNMSPEDSSIYLCSVIPGGVDSNQPQHFGDGTRLSIL.

The CDR3 sequence: CATGGGEDTEAFF. CDR3 nucleotide sequence: TGTGCCACCGGGGGAGGGGAAGACACTGAAGCTTTCTTT. The rearrangement joins TRBV10-3 to TRBJ1-1, with D tentatively TRBD1 (5 bases). This CDR3 is 13 amino acids long. The germline V gene encodes CDR1 ENHRY and CDR2 SYGVKD. The ends were cut back, 10 bases at V and 3 bases at J, with 15 bases in the middle.

The gene calls are TRBV5-1 and TRBJ2-5; TRBD2 is a possible D gene (6 bases). Germline V gene data show CDR1 as SGHRS and CDR2 as YFSETQ. CDR3 length: 14 amino acids. Trimming stripped 10 bases from V and 7 bases from J, with 23 bases between. CDR3 in amino acids: CAWSAGNKTATQYF. The CDR3 region has the DNA TGCGCCTGGTCGGCGGGGAACAAGACGGCGACCCAGTACTTC.

The rearrangement joins TRBV27 to TRBJ1-1; 9 bases align to TRBD1. Germline assignment: CDR1 MNHEY and CDR2 SMNVEV (reference sequence). The CDR3 is made up of 14 amino acids. V lost 3 bases and J lost 6; bases outside the gene matches: 5. The CDR3 DNA reads TGTGCCAGCAGTTTGGGAACAGGGGGCGCTGAAGCTTTCTTT. Translating it yields CASSLGTGGAEAFF.